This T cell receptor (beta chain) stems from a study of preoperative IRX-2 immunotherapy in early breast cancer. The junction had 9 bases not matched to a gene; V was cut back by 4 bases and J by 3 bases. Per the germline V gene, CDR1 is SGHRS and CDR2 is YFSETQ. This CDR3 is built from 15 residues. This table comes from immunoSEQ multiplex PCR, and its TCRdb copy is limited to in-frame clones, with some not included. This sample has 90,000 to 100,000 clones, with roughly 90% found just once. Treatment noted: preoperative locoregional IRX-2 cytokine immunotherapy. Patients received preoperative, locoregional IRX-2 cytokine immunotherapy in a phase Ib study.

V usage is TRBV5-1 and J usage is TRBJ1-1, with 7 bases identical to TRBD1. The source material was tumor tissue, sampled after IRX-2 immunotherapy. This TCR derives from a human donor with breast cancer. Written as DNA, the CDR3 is TGCGCCAGCAGCCGTCAGACAGGGAGAGACACTGAAGCTTTCTTT. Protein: CASSRQTGRDTEAFF.